The 10 T cell receptor beta chains below all came from one sample that was sequenced in a study of T cells after yellow fever vaccination. TCRdb analysed the 5' RACE reads with MiXCR anew, one entry per CDR3 protein. The table has 150,000 to 200,000 distinct CDR3 sequences, 7% to 10% seen once; the top ten hold about a third. The input for sequencing was CD8+ T cells sorted from PBMCs, taken 45 days after the yellow fever booster vaccination. Source of these receptors: a man aged 18 to 29 who received the YFV17D yellow fever vaccine.

This clonotype has at least ten counts. CDR3 residues: CASSLFPHRSTDTQYF. Here the CDR3 DNA reads TGTGCCAGCAGCTTATTCCCACATCGTAGCACAGATACGCAGTATTTT. The chain links TRBV11-2 to TRBJ2-3; no definite D call. This CDR3 is built from 16 residues. Trimming shortened V by 2 bases and J by 0 bases, and 12 bases separated the two germline ends. Germline V gene data show CDR1 as SGHAT and CDR2 as FQNNGV.

This clonotype has a count of ten or more. The J gene is TRBJ1-2, the V gene TRBV7-8; tentatively, D is TRBD1 (6 bases). The CDR3 loop spans 18 amino acids. Germline CDR1 is SGHVS and CDR2 is FQNEAQ. V was shortened by 0 bases and J by 4 bases, with 21 bases between the two germline ends. The CDR3 here is CASSLAAGGAGLGYGYTF. The CDR3 region has the DNA TGTGCCAGCAGCTTAGCGGCGGGGGGCGCGGGGCTGGGCTATGGCTACACCTTC.

The chain uses TRBV5-6 and TRBJ2-4, with TRBD1 matching over 7 bases. This CDR3 is 14 amino acids long. Germline-derived CDR1 and CDR2 are SGHDT and YYEEEE. V shed 4 bases and J 5 bases; nucleotides not matched to a gene: 6. CDR3 protein: CASSPTGQQNIQYF. The DNA for the CDR3 is TGTGCCAGCAGCCCGACGGGACAGCAAAACATTCAGTACTTC.

This clonotype occurred many times. The chain is built from TRBV7-2 and TRBJ2-6; tentative D call: TRBD2 (5 bases). V gave up 6 bases and J gave up 2 bases, with 11 bases separating them. CDR1 and CDR2 (germline): SGHTA, FQGNSA. This CDR3 spans 15 amino acids. Here the CDR3 reads CASSSPTTGANVLTF. As DNA, the CDR3 is TGTGCCAGCAGTTCGCCGACTACTGGGGCCAACGTCCTGACTTTC.

There are a few counts of this clonotype. The V call is TRBV4-2, the J call TRBJ1-6; D is uncertain. Trimming took 4 bases from V and 12 from J, leaving 13 bases between them. Per germline, CDR1 LGHNA and CDR2 YNFKEQ. The CDR3 loop spans 13 amino acids. The CDR3 protein is CASSPITRLPLHF. Here the CDR3 DNA reads TGTGCCAGCAGCCCAATTACCAGGTTACCCCTCCACTTT.

This clonotype was seen many times. The chain recombines TRBV4-1 with TRBJ2-1; tentatively, D is TRBD2 (5 bases). Per germline, CDR1 MGHRA and CDR2 YSYEKL. The CDR3 is made up of 13 amino acids. The ends were cut back, 5 bases at V and 3 bases at J, with 8 bases in the middle. DNA for the CDR3: TGCGCCAGCAGCTCGAGCGGCTACAATGAGCAGTTCTTC. As protein: CASSSSGYNEQFF.

This clonotype was counted only a few times. The chain employs TRBV6-5 and TRBJ2-1; D might be TRBD2 (6 bases). CDR3 size: 17 residues. Germline values: CDR1 MNHEY, CDR2 SVGAGI. V gave up 6 bases and J gave up 2 bases, with 20 bases separating them. CDR3 amino acids: CASSPLPSAFAYNEQFF. The CDR3 region has the DNA TGTGCCAGCAGCCCACTTCCTAGCGCCTTCGCCTACAATGAGCAGTTCTTC.

This clonotype showed up just a few times. The chain is built from TRBV11-2 and TRBJ2-3; 8 bases match TRBD2. Germline V gene data show CDR1 as SGHAT and CDR2 as FQNNGV. Trimming cost V 6 bases and J 2 bases; bases outside gene matches: 7. The CDR3 consists of 15 residues. The CDR3 DNA follows: TGTGCCAGCAGAGGGAGCGGGGGATACACAGATACGCAGTATTTT. This encodes CASRGSGGYTDTQYF.

This sequence joins TRBV7-3 and TRBJ2-6; D ambiguous. Trimming stripped 0 bases from V and 0 bases from J, with 6 bases between. This CDR3 spans 16 amino acids. Germline V gene sequence: CDR1 SGHTA, CDR2 FQGTGA. In DNA form, the CDR3 reads TGTGCCAGCAGCTTAACGGGTAGCTCTGGGGCCAACGTCCTGACTTTC. As protein: CASSLTGSSGANVLTF.

This clonotype was counted a few times. The chain couples TRBV28 to TRBJ2-4; TRBD1 matches 7 bases. Germline values: CDR1 MDHEN, CDR2 SYDVKM. V dropped 6 bases and J dropped 1; count of bases not matched to a gene: 9. The CDR3 has 16 amino acids. CDR3: CASRSQQGLAKNIQYF. In DNA form, the CDR3 reads TGTGCCAGCAGATCTCAACAGGGGTTGGCCAAAAACATTCAGTACTTC.